This T cell receptor (beta chain) was recorded in a study of CD8 T cells in Susac syndrome. The authors reverse transcribed about 0.45 to 1 ug RNA with random hexamers. One entry per CDR3 protein, called by TCRdb with MiXCR from the immunoSEQ multiplex PCR reads. The sample holds just over 300,000 distinct CDR3 sequences, about 91% seen once. The sequenced sample consisted of CD4+ T cells from PBMCs. The sequence was obtained from a human donor with multiple sclerosis.

DNA of the CDR3: TGTGCCAGCAAAGGACAGGAAGGGGCCTTTGGTCAGCCCCAGCATTTT. Its protein product is CASKGQEGAFGQPQHF. V usage is TRBV6-2 or TRBV6-3 and J usage is TRBJ1-5; 7 bases agree with TRBD1. The CDR3 spans 16 residues. Per the germline V gene, CDR1 is MNHEY and CDR2 is SVGEGT. With 7 bases clipped from V and 6 bases from J, the junction kept 15 bases outside the gene matches.